Listed below are T cell receptor beta chains from one sample, sequenced in a study of post-analysis software for immune sequencing data. TCRdb called the PCR reads again in MiXCR, with one record for every CDR3 protein. Of roughly 410,000 distinct CDR3 sequences detected, roughly 36% appear once; the ten largest clones hold over 10%. Sequenced input: blood. These receptors came from a girl aged 5-17 years with multiple sclerosis. CDR3s include the opening cysteine and the closing phenylalanine or tryptophan. Fields, in order: D gene, clone size, J gene, V gene, CDR3 DNA, CDR3 protein. A D gene is named only where the DNA matches it firmly. Clone size is shown for a subset of rows, as once, few, many or a class of expanded clone.

D: TRBD2
size: NA
J: TRBJ2-3
V: TRBV20-1
DNA: TGCAGTGCTAGAGATCTAGCGGGGGGCACAGATACGCAGTATTTT
CDR3: CSARDLAGGTDTQYF

D: NA
size: NA
J: TRBJ2-3
V: TRBV2
DNA: TGTGCCAGCAGCTCGTTTGGGACTCCCCAAAACATAAATACGCAGTATTTT
CDR3: CASSSFGTPQNINTQYF

D: NA
size: NA
J: TRBJ1-5
V: TRBV20-1
DNA: TGCAGTGCTAGAGGGGCCCCCAATCAGCCCCAGCATTTT
CDR3: CSARGAPNQPQHF

D: NA
size: NA
J: TRBJ2-6
V: TRBV5-4
DNA: TGTGCCAGCAGCGTTCCCGGGCCTCCCTCTGGGGCCAACGTCCTGACTTTC
CDR3: CASSVPGPPSGANVLTF

D: NA
size: few
J: TRBJ1-5
V: TRBV12-3/TRBV12-4
DNA: TGTGCCAGCAGTCTACAGGCCTTGGGTAGCAATCAGCCCCAGCATTTT
CDR3: CASSLQALGSNQPQHF

D: NA
size: NA
J: TRBJ2-2
V: TRBV4-1
DNA: TGCGCCAGCAGCCAAGATCCTGGGCGAGGGGAGCTGTTTTTT
CDR3: CASSQDPGRGELFF

D: NA
size: few
J: TRBJ1-1
V: TRBV7-6
DNA: TGTGCCAGCAGCTTAGGCGAAGAGGGGGGCCCCGGTTTCTTT
CDR3: CASSLGEEGGPGFF

D: NA
size: NA
J: TRBJ2-7
V: TRBV21-1
DNA: TGTGCCAGCAGCAGTACAGGGGTCTACGAGCAGTACTTC
CDR3: CASSSTGVYEQYF

D: TRBD2
size: NA
J: TRBJ2-7
V: TRBV18
DNA: TGTGCCAGCTCACCTTCGCGGGGGGTAACCTACGAGCAGTACTTC
CDR3: CASSPSRGVTYEQYF

D: NA
size: NA
J: TRBJ2-3
V: TRBV6-5
DNA: TGTGCCAGCAGTTACTCCGAGGGTGGCACAGATACGCAGTATTTT
CDR3: CASSYSEGGTDTQYF

D: TRBD1
size: NA
J: TRBJ2-5
V: TRBV29-1
DNA: TGCAGCGTGGGACAGATCCAAGAGACCCAGTACTTC
CDR3: CSVGQIQETQYF

D: NA
size: NA
J: TRBJ2-2
V: TRBV12-3/TRBV12-4
DNA: TGTGCCAGCAGTTCCCTTGGGACCGGGGAGCTGTTTTTT
CDR3: CASSSLGTGELFF

D: NA
size: few
J: TRBJ2-7
V: TRBV7-9
DNA: TGTGCCAGCAGCTTAGCTCCCATAGGGAACTACGAGCAGTACTTC
CDR3: CASSLAPIGNYEQYF

D: TRBD1
size: NA
J: TRBJ1-4
V: TRBV29-1
DNA: TGCAGCGCCCGGGACAGGGGAACTAATGAAAAACTGTTTTTT
CDR3: CSARDRGTNEKLFF

D: TRBD1
size: NA
J: TRBJ1-2
V: TRBV7-9
DNA: TGTGCCAGCAGCCCTAAGATGGGACAGGGTAACTATGGCTACACCTTC
CDR3: CASSPKMGQGNYGYTF

D: NA
size: few
J: TRBJ1-2
V: TRBV16
DNA: TGTGCCAGCAGCCAATTCAAAGGTTTCTATGGCTACACCTTC
CDR3: CASSQFKGFYGYTF

D: TRBD2
size: NA
J: TRBJ2-1
V: TRBV4-3
DNA: TGCGCCAGCAGCCAAGATGGCCCCGGAGGCGGGGGAGACTACAATGAGCAGTTCTTC
CDR3: CASSQDGPGGGGDYNEQFF

D: NA
size: NA
J: TRBJ1-6
V: TRBV20-1
DNA: TGCAGTGCTAGAGATGGCGGGGACTTCTATTCACCCCTCCACTTT
CDR3: CSARDGGDFYSPLHF

D: NA
size: NA
J: TRBJ2-7
V: TRBV27
DNA: TGTGCCAGCAGTTCCGACAGAAGCCGCTACGAGCAGTACTTC
CDR3: CASSSDRSRYEQYF

D: NA
size: NA
J: TRBJ2-3
V: TRBV12-3/TRBV12-4
DNA: TGTGCCAGCACCCCCAGGGGGGGCCGAACAGATACGGAGTATTTT
CDR3: CASTPRGGRTDTEYF

D: TRBD2
size: few
J: TRBJ2-1
V: TRBV12-3/TRBV12-4
DNA: TGTGCCAGCAGTTTGACTAGCGGGGCTCAAGGGGAGCAGTTCTTC
CDR3: CASSLTSGAQGEQFF

D: TRBD2
size: NA
J: TRBJ2-5
V: TRBV11-2
DNA: TGTGCCAGCAGCTTTACTAGCGGGGGTCAAGAGGCCCAGTACTTC
CDR3: CASSFTSGGQEAQYF

D: TRBD1
size: NA
J: TRBJ2-3
V: TRBV29-1
DNA: TGCAGCGTTATAACAGGGGACACAGATACGCAGTATTTT
CDR3: CSVITGDTDTQYF

D: TRBD1
size: few
J: TRBJ1-2
V: TRBV20-1
DNA: TGCAGTGCCCTGGGACAGACAAACTATGGCTACACCTTC
CDR3: CSALGQTNYGYTF

D: TRBD1
size: NA
J: TRBJ2-3
V: TRBV7-2
DNA: TGTGCCAGCAGCAGGCGACAGGGGAGCACAGATACGCAGTATTTT
CDR3: CASSRRQGSTDTQYF

D: NA
size: few
J: TRBJ2-1
V: TRBV20-1
DNA: TGCAGTGCCACCGGCTTAAGCTCCTACAATGAGCAGTTCTTC
CDR3: CSATGLSSYNEQFF

D: NA
size: NA
J: TRBJ2-7
V: TRBV12-3/TRBV12-4
DNA: TGTGCCAGCAGTGCCCCTGGCCCCCTTTGGGAAAGAGATACCCAGTACTTC
CDR3: CASSAPGPLWERDTQYF

D: NA
size: NA
J: TRBJ2-1
V: TRBV20-1
DNA: TGCAGTGCTAGAGATCTCGCAGGCCATGAGCAGTTCTTC
CDR3: CSARDLAGHEQFF

D: NA
size: many
J: TRBJ1-2
V: TRBV7-9
DNA: TGTGCCAGCAGCGCACAGGCTAACTATGGCTACACCTTC
CDR3: CASSAQANYGYTF

D: NA
size: NA
J: TRBJ2-1
V: TRBV6-5
DNA: TGTGCCAGCAGTTCCAGACTAGCCTACAATGAGCAGTTCTTC
CDR3: CASSSRLAYNEQFF

D: NA
size: few
J: TRBJ2-5
V: TRBV28
DNA: TGTGCCAGCAGCCCTAGGACAGCACAAGAGACCCAGTACTTC
CDR3: CASSPRTAQETQYF

D: TRBD1
size: few
J: TRBJ2-3
V: TRBV6-2/TRBV6-3
DNA: TGTGCCAGCAGCAGGGGGCAGGGAGATACGCAGTATTTT
CDR3: CASSRGQGDTQYF

D: TRBD1
size: NA
J: TRBJ1-1
V: TRBV5-1
DNA: TGCGCCAGCAGCTTAACAGGGGCCCCCTCTTTCTTT
CDR3: CASSLTGAPSFF

D: NA
size: few
J: TRBJ2-1
V: TRBV5-4
DNA: TGTGCCAGCAGCTTGAATCCCCTTGAGCAGTTCTTC
CDR3: CASSLNPLEQFF

D: NA
size: NA
J: TRBJ1-4
V: TRBV11-2
DNA: TGTGCCAGCAGCTTAGATCGAGGGGTTTCGACTAATGAAAAACTGTTTTTT
CDR3: CASSLDRGVSTNEKLFF

D: TRBD2
size: NA
J: TRBJ2-3
V: TRBV7-9
DNA: TGTGCCAGCAGCTCGTTCGTCGGCGGGGGGTTCTCAGATACGCAGTATTTT
CDR3: CASSSFVGGGFSDTQYF

D: NA
size: NA
J: TRBJ2-3
V: TRBV28
DNA: TGTGCCAGCAGCCAAGTGGACACCCGAAGGGGTACGCAGTATTTT
CDR3: CASSQVDTRRGTQYF

D: TRBD1
size: few
J: TRBJ1-1
V: TRBV7-9
DNA: TGTGCCAGCAGCCGGACAGGGGGCGCAGCCGAAGCTTTCTTT
CDR3: CASSRTGGAAEAFF

D: NA
size: few
J: TRBJ2-3
V: TRBV7-3
DNA: TGTGCCAGCAGCCCTCGACAGAGTTCCACAGATACGCAGTATTTT
CDR3: CASSPRQSSTDTQYF

D: TRBD2
size: NA
J: TRBJ2-5
V: TRBV20-1
DNA: TGCAGTGCAGTGGGGGGGACTAGCGTTTATCTAGAGACCCAGTACTTC
CDR3: CSAVGGTSVYLETQYF

D: NA
size: NA
J: TRBJ1-2
V: TRBV6-5
DNA: TGTGCCAGCAGAGTATCCTTTGAGGGCTATGGCTACACCTTC
CDR3: CASRVSFEGYGYTF

D: NA
size: NA
J: TRBJ2-3
V: TRBV4-3
DNA: TGCGCCAACAGCCCCTACTATGTAGTACATACAGATACGCAGTATTTT
CDR3: CANSPYYVVHTDTQYF